The clone carrying this T cell receptor beta chain showed up just a few times. Its specificity is not known. It was approximately 10 milliliters of peripheral blood that were drawn from each donor. With a J-beta primer mix and a sample-barcoded 5' primer, a second PCR ran about 7 to 12 cycles. Each cDNA molecule received a tag from a template-switch adaptor that had 12 random nucleotides. MiXCR, run by TCRdb on the 5' RACE reads, gives a single entry per CDR3 protein. The sample holds 1.5 million to 2 million distinct CDR3 sequences, roughly 28% seen once. Trimming took 4 bases from V and 1 from J; bases not matched to a gene: 3. This CDR3 is 14 amino acids long. Germline loops: CDR1 SGHRS, CDR2 YFSETQ. The data belong to a study of blood T cells in healthy people across ages. Findings and limits, study-wide: Both naive CD4+ cell counts and diversity were greater in long-lived donors than in aged donors.

The chain links TRBV5-1 to TRBJ1-1; the match to TRBD1 covers 8 bases. This TCR derives from a woman between 25 and 40 years old in good health. The source material was blood. The DNA for the CDR3 is TGCGCCAGCAGCCCGGGACAGGAGAACACTGAAGCTTTCTTT. Translation gives CASSPGQENTEAFF.